In its sample, the clone carrying this TCR beta chain was seen a few times. What it binds is unknown. Attached unique molecular identifiers marked individual cDNA molecules. TCRdb re-derived calls from the 5' RACE reads in MiXCR, one entry per CDR3 protein. The table has around 60,000 distinct CDR3 sequences, about 10% seen once; the top ten hold roughly 3%. Trimming at V came to 3 bases and at J to 2 bases, leaving 8 bases not matched to a gene. The CDR3 is 15 residues long. Germline V gene lookup returns CDR1 DFQATT and CDR2 SNEGSKA (reference sequence). The data stem from a study of early T cells in non-severe SARS-CoV-2 infection. Study overall: Chains from this unsorted whole-blood bulk RNA could not be paired.

Findings and caveats of the study: Matching with VDJdb favored anti-spike CD8 responses (missing private and CD4 specificities).

The starting material was whole blood, obtained at baseline. The sequence was obtained from an adult who was a healthcare worker with PCR-confirmed SARS-CoV-2 infection or an uninfected control (not recorded which). The rearrangement joins TRBV20-1 to TRBJ2-5, with TRBD2 matching over 8 bases. CDR3 protein: CSASVVAGRQETQYF. The CDR3 bases are TGCAGTGCTAGCGTTGTAGCGGGGAGGCAAGAGACCCAGTACTTC.